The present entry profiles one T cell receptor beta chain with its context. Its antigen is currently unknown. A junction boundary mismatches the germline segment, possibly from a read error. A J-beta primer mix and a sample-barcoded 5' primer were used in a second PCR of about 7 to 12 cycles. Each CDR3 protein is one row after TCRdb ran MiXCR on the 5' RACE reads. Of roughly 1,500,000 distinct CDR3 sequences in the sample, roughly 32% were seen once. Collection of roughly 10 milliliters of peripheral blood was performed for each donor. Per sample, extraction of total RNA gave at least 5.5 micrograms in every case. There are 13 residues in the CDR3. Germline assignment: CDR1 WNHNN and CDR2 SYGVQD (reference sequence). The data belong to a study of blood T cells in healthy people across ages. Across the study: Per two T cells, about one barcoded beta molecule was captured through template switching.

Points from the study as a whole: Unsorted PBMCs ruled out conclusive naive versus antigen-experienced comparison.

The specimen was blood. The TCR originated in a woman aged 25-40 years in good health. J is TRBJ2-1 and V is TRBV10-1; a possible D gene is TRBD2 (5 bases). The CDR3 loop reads CTSSEGTHNEQFF. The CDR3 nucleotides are TGCACCAGCAGTGAGGGTACTCACAATGAGCAGTTCTTC.